Listed below are T cell receptor beta chains from one sample, sequenced in a study of blood T cell repertoires in COVID-19. The protocol was immunoSEQ multiplex PCR, while the TCRdb copy is restricted to in-frame clones and leaves out a portion. Counted here are approximately 470,000 clones, roughly 88% occurring once; the ten biggest clones make up 3% to 4%. Material: peripheral blood. The receptors stem from a human donor in a cohort sampled during active COVID-19. Both conserved end residues are part of each CDR3. A D gene is named only where the DNA matches it firmly. The size entry is marked missing in some rows and otherwise reads once, few, many or a size class.

-	TRBJ1-3	-	TRBV5-1	CASSKGERLSGNTIYF	TGCGCCAGCAGCAAGGGAGAGCGGCTCTCTGGAAACACCATATATTTT
-	TRBJ2-5	TRBD2	TRBV2	CASSWSQGRISGIRGGTQYF	TGTGCCAGCAGTTGGTCGCAGGGCAGGATTAGCGGGATTAGAGGTGGGACCCAGTACTTC
few	TRBJ2-4	TRBD2	TRBV12-5	CASGLDYGLAGGTPKNIQYF	TGTGCTAGTGGTTTGGACTACGGGCTAGCGGGGGGGACCCCCAAAAACATTCAGTACTTC
-	TRBJ2-2	TRBD1	TRBV7-2	CASRLDRGPGELFF	TGTGCCAGCAGATTGGACAGGGGGCCCGGGGAGCTGTTTTTT
-	TRBJ1-2	-	TRBV30	CAWKPPPGVNGYTF	TGTGCCTGGAAACCTCCTCCAGGGGTGAATGGCTACACCTTC
-	TRBJ2-1	TRBD2	TRBV7-3	CASSFRLAGDEQFF	TGTGCCAGCAGCTTCCGACTAGCGGGAGATGAGCAGTTCTTC
-	TRBJ2-2	TRBD2	TRBV27	CASSTTSGRYTGELFF	TGTGCCAGCAGTACCACTAGCGGGAGATACACCGGGGAGCTGTTTTTT
-	TRBJ2-3	TRBD2	TRBV29-1	CSGSGSLTDTQYF	TGCAGCGGAAGCGGGAGCCTCACAGATACGCAGTATTTT
-	TRBJ2-7	TRBD2	TRBV7-2	CASSLVAGAHEQYF	TGTGCCAGCAGCTTAGTTGCGGGAGCCCACGAGCAGTACTTC
-	TRBJ2-2	-	TRBV11-2	CASTPLPVSTGELFF	TGTGCCAGCACTCCTCTACCCGTTAGTACCGGGGAGCTGTTTTTT
once	TRBJ2-1	TRBD1	TRBV9	CASSQTGVYNEQFF	TGTGCCAGCAGTCAGACAGGGGTATACAATGAGCAGTTCTTC
-	TRBJ2-7	-	TRBV7-2	CASSLAGGYEQYF	TGTGCCAGCAGCTTAGCGGGGGGCTACGAGCAGTACTTC
-	TRBJ2-7	TRBD2	TRBV4-3	CASSRLAGDEQYF	TGCGCCAGCAGCCGCCTTGCGGGGGACGAGCAGTACTTC
-	TRBJ2-2	-	TRBV6-1	CASSEAGLSTGELFF	TGTGCCAGCAGTGAAGCGGGGCTTTCCACCGGGGAGCTGTTTTTT
once	TRBJ1-1	-	TRBV12-3/TRBV12-4	CASSFARQAEAFF	TGTGCCAGCAGTTTCGCTCGACAAGCTGAAGCTTTCTTT
-	TRBJ2-3	-	TRBV28	CASSFAGLRADTQYF	TGTGCCAGCAGTTTCGCGGGTTTGAGAGCAGATACGCAGTATTTT
-	TRBJ2-1	TRBD2	TRBV27	CASSGLAGVFVNEQFF	TGTGCCAGCAGCGGACTAGCGGGAGTGTTTGTAAATGAGCAGTTCTTC
few	TRBJ1-6	-	TRBV27	CASSLYSGGGLHF	TGTGCCAGCAGTTTATATTCGGGAGGTGGCCTCCACTTT
-	TRBJ1-5	-	TRBV3-1/TRBV3-2	CASSEMGNQPQHF	TGTGCCAGCAGCGAGATGGGCAATCAGCCCCAGCATTTT
-	TRBJ1-2	-	TRBV30	CAEGGASGYGYTF	TGTGCCGAGGGGGGGGCGTCAGGGTATGGCTACACCTTC
-	TRBJ2-7	TRBD1	TRBV29-1	CSATGTGSYEQYF	TGCAGCGCCACCGGGACAGGCTCCTACGAGCAGTACTTC